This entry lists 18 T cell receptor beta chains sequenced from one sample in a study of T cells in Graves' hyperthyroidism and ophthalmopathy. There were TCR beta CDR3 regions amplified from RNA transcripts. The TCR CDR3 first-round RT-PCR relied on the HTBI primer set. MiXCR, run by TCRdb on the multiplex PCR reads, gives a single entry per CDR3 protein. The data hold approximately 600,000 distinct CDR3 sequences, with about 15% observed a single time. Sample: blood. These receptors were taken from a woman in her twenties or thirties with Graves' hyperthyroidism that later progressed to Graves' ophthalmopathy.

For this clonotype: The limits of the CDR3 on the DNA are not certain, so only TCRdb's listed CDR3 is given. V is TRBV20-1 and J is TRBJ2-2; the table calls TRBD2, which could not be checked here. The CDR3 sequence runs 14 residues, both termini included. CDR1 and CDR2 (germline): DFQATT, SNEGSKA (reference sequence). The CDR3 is CSASWGLGSGELFF.

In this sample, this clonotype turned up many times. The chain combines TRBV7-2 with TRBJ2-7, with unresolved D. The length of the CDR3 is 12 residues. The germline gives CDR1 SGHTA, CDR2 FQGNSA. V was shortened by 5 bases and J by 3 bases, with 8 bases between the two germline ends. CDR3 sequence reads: CASSPLIYEQYF. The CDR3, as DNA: TGTGCCAGCAGCCCCTTGATCTACGAGCAGTACTTC. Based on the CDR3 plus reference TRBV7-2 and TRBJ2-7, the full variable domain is GAGVSQSPSNKVTEKGKDVELRCDPISGHTALYWYRQSLGQGLEFLIYFQGNSAPDKSGLPSDRFSAERTGGSVSTLTIQRTQQEDSAVYLCASSPLIYEQYFGPGTRLTVT.

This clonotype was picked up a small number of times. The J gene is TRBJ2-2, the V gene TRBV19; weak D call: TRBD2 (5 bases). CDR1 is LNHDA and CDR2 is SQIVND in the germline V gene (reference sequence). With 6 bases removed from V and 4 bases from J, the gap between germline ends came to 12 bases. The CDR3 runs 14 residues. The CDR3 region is CASRVGVGTGELFF. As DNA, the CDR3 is TGTGCCAGTAGGGTGGGAGTGGGCACCGGGGAGCTGTTTTTT.

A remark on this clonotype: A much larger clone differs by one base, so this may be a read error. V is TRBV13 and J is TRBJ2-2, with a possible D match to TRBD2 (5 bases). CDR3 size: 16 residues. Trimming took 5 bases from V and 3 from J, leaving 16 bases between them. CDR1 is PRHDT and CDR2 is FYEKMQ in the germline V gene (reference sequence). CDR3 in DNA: TGTGCCAGCAGCCAAACCGACTGGGGAGACACCGGGGAGCTGTTTTTT. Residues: CASSQTDWGDTGELFF.

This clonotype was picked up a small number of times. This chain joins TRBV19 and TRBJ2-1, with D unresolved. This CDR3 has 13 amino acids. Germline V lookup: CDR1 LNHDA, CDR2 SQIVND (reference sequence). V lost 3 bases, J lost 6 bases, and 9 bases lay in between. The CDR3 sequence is CASSIHGVNEQFF. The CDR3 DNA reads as TGTGCCAGTAGTATCCATGGAGTCAATGAGCAGTTCTTC.

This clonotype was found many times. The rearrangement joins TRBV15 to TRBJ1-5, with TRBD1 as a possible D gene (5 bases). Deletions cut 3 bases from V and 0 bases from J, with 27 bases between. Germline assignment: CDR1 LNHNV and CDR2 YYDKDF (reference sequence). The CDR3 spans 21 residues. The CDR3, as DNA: TGTGCCACCAGCAGGGCCCGGGCTTTGGACAACTACTTGTATAGCAATCAGCCCCAGCATTTT. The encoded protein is CATSRARALDNYLYSNQPQHF.

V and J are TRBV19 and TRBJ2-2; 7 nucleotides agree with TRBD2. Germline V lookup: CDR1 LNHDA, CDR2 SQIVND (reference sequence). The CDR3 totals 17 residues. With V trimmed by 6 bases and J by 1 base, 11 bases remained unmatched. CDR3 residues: CASSQGWLAVNTGELFF. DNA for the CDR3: TGTGCCAGTAGCCAAGGTTGGCTAGCGGTGAACACCGGGGAGCTGTTTTTT.

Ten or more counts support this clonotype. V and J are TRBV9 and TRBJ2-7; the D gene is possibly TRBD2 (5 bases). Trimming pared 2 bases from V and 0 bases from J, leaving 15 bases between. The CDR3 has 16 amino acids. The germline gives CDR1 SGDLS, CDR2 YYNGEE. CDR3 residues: CASSVSAGQSSYEQYF. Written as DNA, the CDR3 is TGTGCCAGCAGCGTCTCTGCGGGCCAAAGCTCCTACGAGCAGTACTTC.

The chain's CDR3 is CATSPSGNTIYF. The CDR3 coding sequence is TGTGCCACCAGCCCGTCGGGAAACACCATATATTTT. The chain recombines TRBV15 with TRBJ1-3; unclear D gene. CDR3 length: 12 amino acids. Per the germline V gene, CDR1 is LNHNV and CDR2 is YYDKDF (reference sequence). V lost 5 bases and J 4 bases, leaving 6 bases between the germline ends.

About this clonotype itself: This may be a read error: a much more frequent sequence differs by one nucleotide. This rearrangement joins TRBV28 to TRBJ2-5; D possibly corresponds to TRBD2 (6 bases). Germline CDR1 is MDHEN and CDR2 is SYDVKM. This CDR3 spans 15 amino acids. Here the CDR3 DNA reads TGTGCCAGCAGTTTAACAGCGGGTATCCAAGAGATCCAGTACTTC. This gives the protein CASSLTAGIQEIQYF.

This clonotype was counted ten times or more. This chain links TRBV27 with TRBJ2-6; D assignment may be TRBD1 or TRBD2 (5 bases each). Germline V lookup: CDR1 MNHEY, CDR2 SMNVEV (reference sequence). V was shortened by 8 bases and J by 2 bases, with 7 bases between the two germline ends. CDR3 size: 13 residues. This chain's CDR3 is CASRDPGANVLTF. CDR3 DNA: TGTGCCAGCCGGGACCCTGGGGCCAACGTCCTGACTTTC.

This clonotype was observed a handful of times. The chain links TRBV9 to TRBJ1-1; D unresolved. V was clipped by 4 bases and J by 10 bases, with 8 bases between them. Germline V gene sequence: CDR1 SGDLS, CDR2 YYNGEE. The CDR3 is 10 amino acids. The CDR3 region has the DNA TGTGCCAGCAGCAACCCTCCAGCTTTCTTT. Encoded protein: CASSNPPAFF.

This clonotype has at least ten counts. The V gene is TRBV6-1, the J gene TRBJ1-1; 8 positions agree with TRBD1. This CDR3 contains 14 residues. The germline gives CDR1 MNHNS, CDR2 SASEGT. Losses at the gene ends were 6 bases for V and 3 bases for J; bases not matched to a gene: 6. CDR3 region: CASRFRGRDTEAFF. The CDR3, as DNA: TGTGCCAGCAGATTCAGGGGGCGCGACACTGAAGCTTTCTTT.

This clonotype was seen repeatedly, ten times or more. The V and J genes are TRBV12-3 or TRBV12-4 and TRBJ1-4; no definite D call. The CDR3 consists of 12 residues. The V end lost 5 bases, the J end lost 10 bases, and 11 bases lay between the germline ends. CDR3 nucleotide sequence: TGTGCCAGCAGTCCATTACACGGAAAACTGTTTTTT. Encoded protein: CASSPLHGKLFF.

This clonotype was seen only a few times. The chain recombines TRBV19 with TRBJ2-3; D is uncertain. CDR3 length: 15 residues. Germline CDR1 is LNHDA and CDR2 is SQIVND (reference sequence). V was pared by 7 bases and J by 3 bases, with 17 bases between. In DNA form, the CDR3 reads TGTGCCAGTACTACGGCAAAGGATGGGACAGATACGCAGTATTTT. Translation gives CASTTAKDGTDTQYF.

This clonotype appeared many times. CDR3 sequence (DNA): TGTGCCAGCAGCCAAGAAACGTGGGGGGACTACAATGAGCAGTTCTTC. Translation gives CASSQETWGDYNEQFF. The rearrangement links TRBV3-1 to TRBJ2-1; a weak D match, TRBD2 (6 bases). CDR1 and CDR2 (germline): LGHDT, YNNKEL (reference sequence). The CDR3 consists of 16 residues. Trimming cost V 0 bases and J 3 bases, with 12 bases left between them.

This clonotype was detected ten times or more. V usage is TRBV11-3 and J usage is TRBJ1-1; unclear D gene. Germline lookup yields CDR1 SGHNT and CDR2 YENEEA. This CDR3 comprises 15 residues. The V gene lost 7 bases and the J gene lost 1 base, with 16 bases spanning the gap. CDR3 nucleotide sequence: TGTGCCAGCACCTTGGGAGGCGGCGGGAACACTGAAGCTTTCTTT. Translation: CASTLGGGGNTEAFF.

CDR3 coding DNA: TGTGCCAGCAGCTTGGCCGTGCCAGCGGGAGGGATCTACGAGCAGTACTTC. Translation: CASSLAVPAGGIYEQYF. The chain uses TRBV5-5 and TRBJ2-7; 10 positions match TRBD2. The germline V gene has CDR1 SGHKS and CDR2 YYEKEE (reference sequence). This CDR3 contains 17 residues. With 0 bases clipped from V and 3 bases from J, the junction kept 9 bases outside the gene matches.